These 22 T cell receptor beta chains originate from one sample sequenced in a study of blood T cell repertoires in COVID-19. Profiled with immunoSEQ multiplex PCR; TCRdb holds only in-frame clones, not every one. The data show about 400,000 clones, approximately 86% seen once. The sequencing sample was made of peripheral blood. These TCRs come from a woman aged 60 to 75 with COVID-19, enrolled during active disease.

The rearrangement joins TRBV4-2 to TRBJ1-2, with a possible D match to TRBD1 (5 bases). Germline loops: CDR1 LGHNA, CDR2 YNFKEQ. Trimming took off 0 bases at V and 7 bases at J, with 21 bases between the two ends. The CDR3 is 17 amino acids. The CDR3, as DNA: TGTGCCAGCAGCCAAGAAAACCGAGTGGCAGGGATGGCTGGCTACACCTTC. Protein sequence: CASSQENRVAGMAGYTF.

The chain is built from TRBV10-3 and TRBJ2-3, with D possibly matching TRBD2 (5 bases). This CDR3 comprises 13 residues. Germline values: CDR1 ENHRY, CDR2 SYGVKD. The V end lost 5 bases, the J end lost 1 base, and 7 bases lay between the germline ends. The CDR3 bases are TGTGCCATCAGTTGGCGGGGCACAGATACGCAGTATTTT. It translates to CAISWRGTDTQYF.

This rearrangement joins TRBV9 to TRBJ1-1, with TRBD1 identical over 9 bases. From germline, CDR1 is SGDLS and CDR2 YYNGEE. J lost 3 bases, V lost 3 bases, and 6 bases had no gene match. The CDR3 sequence is 15 residues long. The CDR3 bases are TGTGCCAGCAGCGCCAGGACAGGGGATTACACTGAAGCTTTCTTT. It translates to CASSARTGDYTEAFF.

This clone appeared a few times. This chain joins TRBV11-2 and TRBJ2-7; 10 bases are shared with TRBD1. Germline loops: CDR1 SGHAT, CDR2 FQNNGV. The junction had 8 bases not matched to a gene; V was cut back by 2 bases and J by 4 bases. There are 16 residues in the CDR3. For the CDR3, the DNA is TGTGCCAGCAGCTTAACCTTCGGACAGGGGGTGTACGAGCAGTACTTC. Translated, it gives CASSLTFGQGVYEQYF.

This clone turned up a few times. This chain connects TRBV7-2 to TRBJ2-1; 9 bases fit TRBD2. The CDR3 covers 15 residues. Germline V gives CDR1 SGHTA, CDR2 FQGNSA. J lost 5 bases, V lost 2 bases, and 4 bases had no gene match. The CDR3: CASSLSAGGHNEQFF. The DNA for the CDR3 is TGTGCCAGCAGCTTATCGGCGGGGGGGCACAATGAGCAGTTCTTC.

The chain joins TRBV5-4 to TRBJ2-2; no reliable D call. The germline V gene encodes CDR1 SGHNT and CDR2 YYREEE (reference sequence). CDR3 length: 13 amino acids. The V and J ends lost 2 bases and 7 bases respectively, with 9 bases between them. The CDR3: CASSLGDYGELFF. CDR3 bases: TGTGCCAGCAGCTTAGGAGATTACGGGGAGCTGTTTTTT.

The gene calls are TRBV7-8 and TRBJ2-2; 7 positions match TRBD1. The V gene end was trimmed by 2 bases and the J gene end by 5 bases; junction bases not matched to a gene: 11. Germline CDR1 is SGHVS and CDR2 is FQNEAQ. The CDR3 extends over 17 amino acids. The CDR3 reads CASSLNSRQGVTGELFF. The CDR3, as DNA: TGTGCCAGCAGCTTAAATTCCCGGCAGGGGGTGACCGGGGAGCTGTTTTTT.

The genes are TRBV27 and TRBJ2-7; perhaps TRBD2 as D (6 bases). Germline V gene data show CDR1 as MNHEY and CDR2 as SMNVEV (reference sequence). Between the trimmed V and J ends, which lost 3 bases and 7 bases, there was a span of 10 bases. The CDR3 consists of 12 residues. CDR3 sequence: CASSFWGREQYF. As DNA, the CDR3 is TGTGCCAGCAGTTTCTGGGGGAGGGAGCAGTACTTC.

The chain employs TRBV19 and TRBJ2-1, with TRBD1 matching over 10 bases. The CDR3 sequence is 15 residues long. Trimming cost V 4 bases and J 5 bases; bases outside gene matches: 5. The germline V gene has CDR1 LNHDA and CDR2 SQIVND (reference sequence). CDR3 in DNA: TGTGCCAGTAGTACTCCCGGGACAGGGGACAATGAGCAGTTCTTC. This encodes CASSTPGTGDNEQFF.

The chain is built from TRBV13 and TRBJ1-1; a weak D match, TRBD1 (6 bases). V was shortened by 6 bases and J by 12 bases, with 20 bases between the two germline ends. CDR3 length: 13 amino acids. Germline V lookup: CDR1 PRHDT, CDR2 FYEKMQ (reference sequence). The CDR3 DNA follows: TGTGCCAGCAGTCGACGTCTCGACAGGCCACCTTTCTTT. This encodes CASSRRLDRPPFF.

CDR3 coding DNA: TGTGCCACCAGTGATCGCGCGGGTGAGCAGTACTTC. Its protein is CATSDRAGEQYF. The chain carries TRBV24-1 and TRBJ2-7; weak D call: TRBD2 (5 bases). This CDR3 has 12 residues. Germline V gives CDR1 KGHDR, CDR2 SFDVKD. V was pared by 3 bases and J by 7 bases, with 9 bases between.

The chain has TRBV18 and TRBJ1-3; 11 nucleotides match TRBD1. V lost 3 bases to trimming and J lost 3 bases; unmatched junction nucleotides: 7. Germline V CDR1 and CDR2: KGHSH, LQKENI. This CDR3 is built from 17 residues. CDR3 bases: TGTGCCAGCTCACCCCCGGGACAGGGGGTGTTTGGAAACACCATATATTTT. Its protein is CASSPPGQGVFGNTIYF. Full variable domain (rest looked up from reference TRBV18 and TRBJ1-3): NAGVMQNPRHLVRRRGQEARLRCSPMKGHSHVYWYRQLPEEGLKFMVYLQKENIIDESGMPKERFSAEFPKEGPSILRIQQVVRGDSAAYFCASSPPGQGVFGNTIYFGEGSWLTVV.

The CDR3 nucleotides read TGTGCCAGCAGTGAAGAGGGAGGCAGTTTTTTCTCCTACGAGCAGTACTTC. Amino acids: CASSEEGGSFFSYEQYF. This rearrangement joins TRBV2 to TRBJ2-7, with D possibly matching TRBD2 (6 bases). Germline CDR1 SNHLY, CDR2 FYNNEI. Trimming shortened V by 1 base and J by 0 bases, and 16 bases separated the two germline ends. The CDR3 is made up of 17 amino acids. Filled out from reference TRBV2 and TRBJ2-7, the complete variable domain reads EPEVTQTPSHQVTQMGQEVILRCVPISNHLYFYWYRQILGQKVEFLVSFYNNEISEKSEIFDDQFSVERPDGSNFTLKIRSTKLEDSAMYFCASSEEGGSFFSYEQYFGPGTRLTVT.

A single count supports this clone. Written as DNA, the CDR3 is TGTGCCAGCAGCTCCGGACAGATGTGGGTAGCTTTCTTT. Translation: CASSSGQMWVAFF. The V gene is TRBV27, the J gene TRBJ1-1, with TRBD1 as a possible D gene (6 bases). This CDR3 has 13 residues. Trimming took 6 bases from V and 10 from J, leaving 18 bases between them. Germline CDR1 and CDR2: MNHEY and SMNVEV (reference sequence).

V usage is TRBV11-3 and J usage is TRBJ1-2; the match to TRBD1 covers 11 bases. V trimming: 4 bases; J trimming: 2 bases; junction bases outside the gene matches: 15. The CDR3 sequence is 19 residues long. Germline CDR1 reads SGHNT; CDR2 reads YENEEA. DNA for the CDR3: TGTGCCAGCAGCTACCCCACTCGGACAGGGGGCTCGGAAAACTATGGCTACACCTTC. Its translation: CASSYPTRTGGSENYGYTF.

This rearrangement joins TRBV5-5 to TRBJ2-7, with TRBD1 as a possible D gene (6 bases). Germline V lookup: CDR1 SGHKS, CDR2 YYEKEE (reference sequence). V was trimmed by 4 bases and J by 0 bases, leaving 26 bases between them. There are 19 residues in the CDR3. The CDR3 nucleotides read TGTGCCAGCAGCGCAGAAACCAGGGGCATGACCCTGAGCTCCTACGAGCAGTACTTC. The encoded protein is CASSAETRGMTLSSYEQYF.

This clone was recorded only once. The chain uses TRBV6-5 and TRBJ1-1; D is unresolved. The CDR3 covers 14 residues. V lost 5 bases and J 0 bases, leaving 10 bases between the germline ends. Germline-derived CDR1 and CDR2 are MNHEY and SVGAGI. In nucleotides, the CDR3 is TGTGCCAGCAGTACCGGAGGGCTGAACACTGAAGCTTTCTTT. As protein: CASSTGGLNTEAFF.

This clone was detected only once. V and J are TRBV6-5 and TRBJ1-1, with TRBD1 as a possible D gene (5 bases). The V end lost 8 bases, the J end lost 5 bases, and 15 bases lay between the germline ends. Germline CDR1 MNHEY, CDR2 SVGAGI. The CDR3 is 13 residues long. The CDR3 here is CASDWGGRTEAFF. The CDR3 coding sequence is TGTGCCAGCGACTGGGGCGGCCGGACTGAAGCTTTCTTT.

In this sample, this clone turned up once. The sample has other DNA sequences that encode this CDR3 too. V and J are TRBV18 and TRBJ1-4; D is uncertain. Germline loops: CDR1 KGHSH, CDR2 LQKENI. The V end lost 3 bases, the J end lost 0 bases, and 8 bases lay between the germline ends. The CDR3 runs to 15 residues. The CDR3 nucleotides are TGTGCCAGCTCACCGAGCGGGGCAACTAATGAAAAACTGTTTTTT. Amino acid sequence: CASSPSGATNEKLFF.

The V gene is TRBV5-5, the J gene TRBJ2-1; D unresolved. The CDR3 contains 14 residues. V shed 1 base and J shed 8 bases, with 13 bases lying between them. CDR1 and CDR2 from the germline V gene are SGHKS and YYEKEE (reference sequence). The CDR3 region is CASSLLVVADEQFF. The CDR3 bases are TGTGCCAGCAGCTTGTTAGTAGTGGCGGATGAGCAGTTCTTC.

The chain recombines TRBV5-6 with TRBJ2-1; 12 bases are shared with TRBD2. Trimming removed 2 bases from V and 4 bases from J; junction bases left unmatched: 1. CDR1 is SGHDT and CDR2 is YYEEEE in the germline V gene. The CDR3 is made up of 15 amino acids. In DNA form, the CDR3 reads TGTGCCAGCAGCTTAGGGACTAGCGGGTACAATGAGCAGTTCTTC. It is translated as CASSLGTSGYNEQFF.

The genes are TRBV27 and TRBJ2-3; D might be TRBD2 (5 bases). The V gene's germline CDR1 is MNHEY and CDR2 SMNVEV (reference sequence). V lost 4 bases to trimming and J lost 4 bases, with 9 bases between them. The CDR3 spans 13 residues. The CDR3 DNA is TGTGCCAGCAGTTCAGAGAGGGCAGATACGCAGTATTTT. This gives the protein CASSSERADTQYF.